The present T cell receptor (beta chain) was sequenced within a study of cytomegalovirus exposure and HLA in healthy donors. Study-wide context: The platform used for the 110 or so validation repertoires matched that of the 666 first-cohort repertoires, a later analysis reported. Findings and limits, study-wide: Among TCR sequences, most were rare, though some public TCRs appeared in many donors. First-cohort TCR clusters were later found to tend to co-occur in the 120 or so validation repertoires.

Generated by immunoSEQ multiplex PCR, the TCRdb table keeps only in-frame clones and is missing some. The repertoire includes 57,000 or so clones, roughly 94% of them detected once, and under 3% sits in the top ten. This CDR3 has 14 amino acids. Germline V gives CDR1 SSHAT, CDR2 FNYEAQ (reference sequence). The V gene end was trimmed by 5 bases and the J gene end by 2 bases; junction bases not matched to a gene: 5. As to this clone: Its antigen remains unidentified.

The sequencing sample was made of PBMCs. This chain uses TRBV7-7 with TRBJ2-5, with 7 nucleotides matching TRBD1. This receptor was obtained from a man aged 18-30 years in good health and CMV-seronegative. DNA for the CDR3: TGTGCCAGCAGCCTTGGGGACAGACAAGAGACCCAGTACTTC. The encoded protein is CASSLGDRQETQYF.